A single sample is the source of the 27 T cell receptor beta chains below, sequenced in a study of blood T cells in healthy people across ages. The use of a sample-barcoded 5' primer and a J-beta primer mix characterized a second PCR of about 7 to 12 cycles. One entry per CDR3 protein results from TCRdb running MiXCR on the 5' RACE reads. This table holds about 780,000 distinct CDR3 sequences, about 45% found once. Sequencing used blood. These receptor sequences come from an elderly man in good health.

The V gene is TRBV2, the J gene TRBJ2-2; 7 bases align to TRBD2. V trimming: 3 bases; J trimming: 2 bases; junction bases outside the gene matches: 6. Germline V gene data show CDR1 as SNHLY and CDR2 as FYNNEI. The CDR3 contains 16 residues. The CDR3 coding sequence is TGTGCCAGCAGTGAGGCCGGGAGGCGAAACACCGGGGAGCTGTTTTTT. Residues: CASSEAGRRNTGELFF.

The V call is TRBV18, the J call TRBJ2-5; D is undetermined. The CDR3 has 16 amino acids. Deletions cut 3 bases from V and 11 bases from J, with 25 bases between. Germline lookup yields CDR1 KGHSH and CDR2 LQKENI. The CDR3 here is CASSPGLGSTLNEQYF. As DNA, the CDR3 is TGTGCCAGCTCACCGGGCCTAGGATCGACCCTCAATGAGCAGTACTTC.

This clonotype came up a few times. The V and J genes are TRBV24-1 and TRBJ1-1; maybe TRBD1 (5 bases). This CDR3 comprises 14 residues. V lost 3 bases, J lost 1 base, and 8 bases lay in between. Germline assignment: CDR1 KGHDR and CDR2 SFDVKD. The CDR3 spells CATSDADRNTEAFF. Written as DNA, the CDR3 is TGTGCCACCAGTGATGCCGACAGGAACACTGAAGCTTTCTTT.

The chain combines TRBV11-2 with TRBJ2-5; 7 positions agree with TRBD2. V dropped 1 base and J dropped 1; count of bases not matched to a gene: 6. This CDR3 is 16 amino acids long. From germline, CDR1 is SGHAT and CDR2 FQNNGV. DNA for the CDR3: TGTGCCAGCAGCTTAGTGGCGGGAGCCGCCCAAGAGACCCAGTACTTC. Translating gives CASSLVAGAAQETQYF.

V usage is TRBV12-3 or TRBV12-4 and J usage is TRBJ1-3; D may be TRBD1 (5 bases). The CDR3 contains 15 residues. Trimming stripped 3 bases from V and 7 bases from J, with 16 bases between. DNA of the CDR3: TGTGCCAGCAGTTTTGGGGACCCATTGATGAACACCATATATTTT. This gives the protein CASSFGDPLMNTIYF.

This clonotype has only a few counts. The V call is TRBV21-1, the J call TRBJ1-1; the tabulated D call, TRBD1, remains unverified against the DNA. TRBV21-1 constitutes a pseudogene. The length of the CDR3 is 12 residues. The chain's CDR3 is CASPQQGSEAFF. The CDR3 DNA reads TGTGCCAGCCCCCAACAGGGTTCTGAAGCTTTCTTT.

The chain links TRBV28 to TRBJ2-1; no clear D. Trimming left V 5 bases short and J 6 bases short, with 11 bases between. The CDR3 has 13 residues. Per germline, CDR1 MDHEN and CDR2 SYDVKM. The chain's CDR3 is CASSNSAGNEQFF. In DNA, the CDR3 is TGTGCCAGCAGTAATTCAGCTGGCAATGAGCAGTTCTTC.

Details on this clonotype: The CDR3 ends on some other residue instead of the conserved phenylalanine or tryptophan, so this is likely a read error. No DNA is shown, since the ends of the CDR3 on it are uncertain; the CDR3 is the one TCRdb lists. The chain is built from TRBV12-3 or TRBV12-4 and TRBJ2-5; the table's TRBD1 call for D was not verified on the DNA. The CDR3 has 13 amino acids, counting both end residues. CDR3 protein: CASSLGQGYTFGS.

The gene calls are TRBV12-3 or TRBV12-4 and TRBJ2-5; 14 bases match TRBD2. The J call is uncertain, as TRBJ2-7 better fits the DNA end. The CDR3 covers 17 residues. CDR3 bases: TGTGCCAGCAGTCTGGGGACTAGCGGGAGACGTCGCGGCGAGCAGTACTTC. Its protein is CASSLGTSGRRRGEQYF.

The chain couples TRBV20-1 to TRBJ2-7, with 10 bases aligning to TRBD2. Germline V gene sequence: CDR1 DFQATT, CDR2 SNEGSKA (reference sequence). The CDR3 loop spans 16 amino acids. V was clipped by 0 bases and J by 4 bases; unmatched bases: 9. In DNA, the CDR3 is TGCAGTGCTAGAGATCGTCTCACTAGCGGGATGTACGAGCAGTACTTC. It specifies CSARDRLTSGMYEQYF.

V and J are TRBV6-2 or TRBV6-3 and TRBJ2-1, with D uncertain. Germline lookup yields CDR1 MNHEY and CDR2 SVGEGT. The V end was cut by 9 bases, the J end by 8 bases, with 11 bases between. CDR3 length: 11 residues. The CDR3 DNA reads as TGTGCCAGTCTATGTGAACATGAGCAGTTCTTC. It encodes CASLCEHEQFF.

V gene TRBV10-2 combines with J gene TRBJ2-3; D may match TRBD1 or TRBD2 (5 bases each). Per the germline V gene, CDR1 is WSHSY and CDR2 is SAAADI. The CDR3 contains 13 residues. Between the trimmed V and J ends, which lost 10 bases and 1 base, there was a span of 12 bases. CDR3 amino acids: CATLMGGTDTQYF. The DNA for the CDR3 is TGCGCCACCCTAATGGGGGGCACAGATACGCAGTATTTT.

This chain links TRBV20-1 with TRBJ2-3; D possibly matches TRBD1 or TRBD2 (6 bases each). The CDR3 contains 13 residues. V gave up 3 bases and J gave up 6 bases, with 13 bases separating them. The germline V gene has CDR1 DFQATT and CDR2 SNEGSKA (reference sequence). CDR3 DNA sequence: TGCAGTGCTAGTCCCGGGGGCGCCGATACGCAGTATTTT. It codes for CSASPGGADTQYF.

The chain couples TRBV7-2 to TRBJ2-3; D possibly uses TRBD1 or TRBD2 (5 bases each). The CDR3 has 17 amino acids. The V and J ends lost 4 bases and 2 bases respectively, with 19 bases between them. In germline, CDR1 is SGHTA, CDR2 FQGNSA. This CDR3 is CASSSTPGPGYTDTQYF. The CDR3 region has the DNA TGTGCCAGCAGCTCCACCCCGGGACCGGGGTACACAGATACGCAGTATTTT.

This clonotype has only one observation. The V call is TRBV20-1, the J call TRBJ2-3, with D possibly matching TRBD1 (5 bases). CDR1 is DFQATT, CDR2 SNEGSKA, per germline (reference sequence). Trimming took 0 bases from V and 5 from J, leaving 15 bases between them. CDR3 size: 15 residues. CDR3 in amino acids: CSARDQGLGVDTQYF. CDR3 nucleotide sequence: TGCAGTGCTAGAGATCAAGGGCTAGGGGTAGATACGCAGTATTTT.

The J gene is TRBJ2-7, the V gene TRBV12-3 or TRBV12-4; D not resolved. The CDR3 has 14 amino acids. Deletions cut 1 base from V and 4 bases from J, with 11 bases between. In DNA, the CDR3 is TGTGCCAGCAGTTTAGAAGTTGAATTTTACGAGCAGTACTTC. It encodes CASSLEVEFYEQYF.

Only one count was recorded for this clonotype. This chain uses TRBV9 with TRBJ1-1; weak D call: TRBD1 (6 bases). The CDR3 has 15 residues. The V gene's germline CDR1 is SGDLS and CDR2 YYNGEE. Deletions cut 4 bases from V and 3 bases from J, with 16 bases between. CDR3 in amino acids: CASSPWGGSDTEAFF. CDR3 nucleotides: TGTGCCAGCAGCCCATGGGGGGGCTCGGACACTGAAGCTTTCTTT.

The sample holds a few counts of this clonotype. A much larger clone lies one base from this, so it may be a read error. This sequence joins TRBV12-3 or TRBV12-4 and TRBJ2-5; D uncertain. Trimming left V 4 bases short and J 13 bases short, with 13 bases between. CDR3 length: 11 residues. The CDR3 protein is CASSSTRNAYF. The CDR3 nucleotides read TGTGCCAGCAGTTCCACTCGGAACGCGTACTTC.

There are many counts of this clonotype. The chain links TRBV18 to TRBJ2-7; D possibly corresponds to TRBD1 (6 bases). The CDR3 extends over 13 amino acids. The germline V gene encodes CDR1 KGHSH and CDR2 LQKENI. V lost 8 bases, J lost 0 bases, and 11 bases lay in between. CDR3 residues: CASSPDSSYEQYF. The CDR3 DNA is TGTGCCAGCAGCCCGGACAGCTCCTACGAGCAGTACTTC.

This clonotype was detected only a few times. At one end the junction does not follow the germline gene, possibly because of a read error. The V call is TRBV10-2, the J call TRBJ2-3; D ambiguous. CDR3 length: 14 residues. Germline CDR1 WSHSY, CDR2 SAAADI. CDR3 nucleotides: TGCGCCAGCGGTGAGCTAGGACCGTCAGATACGCAGTATTTT. Its protein product is CASGELGPSDTQYF.

The J gene is TRBJ2-1, the V gene TRBV20-1; 12 nucleotides agree with TRBD2. The CDR3 covers 14 residues. In germline, CDR1 is DFQATT, CDR2 SNEGSKA (reference sequence). The V segment lost 5 bases and the J segment 9 bases; nucleotides outside the gene matches: 8. This CDR3 is CSACPSGRDPEQFF. CDR3 in DNA: TGCAGTGCTTGCCCTAGCGGGAGGGACCCTGAGCAGTTCTTC.

In its sample, this clonotype was seen a few times. V usage is TRBV6-2 or TRBV6-3 and J usage is TRBJ2-7; D may correspond to TRBD1 or TRBD2 (5 bases each). The germline V gene encodes CDR1 MNHEY and CDR2 SVGEGT. V shed 8 bases and J shed 3 bases, with 8 bases lying between them. This CDR3 has 11 amino acids. DNA for the CDR3: TGTGCCAGCGGGGACCGCTACGAGCAGTACTTC. This sequence encodes CASGDRYEQYF.

This chain joins TRBV5-1 and TRBJ2-7; the D gene is possibly TRBD1 (5 bases). Germline CDR1 reads SGHRS; CDR2 reads YFSETQ. The CDR3 extends over 15 amino acids. Trimming removed 0 bases at V and 2 bases at J, with 12 bases between. The CDR3 reads CASSLAQGQTYEQYF. The DNA for the CDR3 is TGCGCCAGCAGCTTGGCTCAGGGCCAGACCTACGAGCAGTACTTC.

The chain is built from TRBV15 and TRBJ1-6; D is unresolved. Germline CDR1 and CDR2: LNHNV and YYDKDF (reference sequence). The CDR3 is 13 residues long. Trimming removed 0 bases at V and 12 bases at J, with 9 bases between. The CDR3 coding sequence is TGTGCCACCAGCAGAGAGGCGCGGGAACCCCTCCACTTT. This translates into CATSREAREPLHF. The full variable domain, its missing parts supplied by reference TRBV15 and TRBJ1-6, is DAMVIQNPRYQVTQFGKPVTLSCSQTLNHNVMYWYQQKSSQAPKLLFHYYDKDFNNEADTPDNFQSRRPNTSFCFLDIRSPGLGDTAMYLCATSREAREPLHFGNGTRLTVT.

The gene calls are TRBV4-2 and TRBJ2-5; weak D call: TRBD1 (6 bases). Near its end, the DNA agrees better with TRBJ2-7, so the J call may be wrong. This CDR3 is built from 15 residues. The germline CDR1 and CDR2 sequences are LGHNA and YNFKEQ. The CDR3 DNA follows: TGTGCCAGCAGCCCGCTCCAGGGGCTACCCTACGAGCAGTACTTC. As protein: CASSPLQGLPYEQYF.

The J gene is TRBJ2-7, the V gene TRBV23-1; D unclear. TRBV23-1 counts as an open reading frame of uncertain function. The CDR3 contains 10 residues. The V and J ends lost 9 bases and 2 bases respectively, with 5 bases between them. The CDR3 loop reads CARDTYEQYF. Written as DNA, the CDR3 is TGCGCCAGAGACACCTACGAGCAGTACTTC.

V and J are TRBV4-2 and TRBJ2-1; D is possibly TRBD1 or TRBD2 (6 bases each). Trimming left V 4 bases short and J 0 bases short, with 13 bases between. The length of the CDR3 is 16 residues. Per germline, CDR1 LGHNA and CDR2 YNFKEQ. CDR3 amino acids: CASSPGAPSSYNEQFF. The DNA for the CDR3 is TGTGCCAGCAGCCCGGGGGCACCGAGCTCCTACAATGAGCAGTTCTTC.